Shown below are 30 T cell receptor beta chains from a single sample sequenced in a study of blood T cell repertoires in COVID-19 (dated by TCRdb to 2018 to 2021). Preparation of the library involved the immunoSEQ multiplex PCR assay. Here the immuneACCESS table is served through TCRdb, limited to in-frame sequences with V and J called. Missing clones are a known gap in these copies; in checked studies unresolved V genes cover under half, and the rest lacks a known reason. Within this sample are about 100,000 clones, with around 88% of them counted one time only. The top ten clonotypes cover roughly 5% of the sample. The source material was peripheral blood. The receptor set was obtained from a human donor in a cohort sampled during active COVID-19.

V usage is TRBV12-3 or TRBV12-4 and J usage is TRBJ1-2, with D possibly TRBD1 on 5 matching bases. The germline V and J ends were trimmed by 3 bases and 4 bases, with 9 bases remaining between them. The CDR3 runs to 13 residues. CDR3 residues: CASSLQGAYGYTF. CDR3 nucleotide sequence: TGTGCCAGCAGTTTGCAGGGCGCCTATGGCTACACCTTC.

The V call is TRBV15, the J call TRBJ2-1; 10 bases match TRBD2. The V gene's germline CDR1 is LNHNV and CDR2 YYDKDF (reference sequence). The CDR3 is made up of 15 amino acids. J lost 6 bases, V lost 6 bases, and 8 bases had no gene match. The CDR3 protein is CATREREGLANEQFF. CDR3 bases: TGTGCCACCAGAGAGCGGGAGGGCCTAGCCAATGAGCAGTTCTTC.

The DNA for the CDR3 is TGTGCCAGTAGTACCCCCCCGGGGACAGGGGGAACGGGAGGCACCGGGGAGCTGTTTTTT. Residues: CASSTPPGTGGTGGTGELFF. The chain couples TRBV19 to TRBJ2-2; 11 nucleotides agree with TRBD1. CDR3 length equals 20 residues. Germline CDR1 LNHDA, CDR2 SQIVND (reference sequence). J lost 4 bases, V lost 4 bases, and 17 bases had no gene match.

This clone was counted only a few times. The V gene is TRBV7-2, the J gene TRBJ2-1; D remains ambiguous. Trimming shortened V by 3 bases and J by 4 bases, and 10 bases separated the two germline ends. CDR3 length: 14 amino acids. Germline CDR1 SGHTA, CDR2 FQGNSA. CDR3 loop: CASSFFGEYNEQFF. CDR3 in DNA: TGTGCCAGCAGCTTCTTTGGAGAATACAATGAGCAGTTCTTC. Full variable domain (missing parts from reference TRBV7-2 and TRBJ2-1): GAGVSQSPSNKVTEKGKDVELRCDPISGHTALYWYRQSLGQGLEFLIYFQGNSAPDKSGLPSDRFSAERTGGSVSTLTIQRTQQEDSAVYLCASSFFGEYNEQFFGPGTRLTVL.

This chain links TRBV7-9 with TRBJ2-1; 9 bases align to TRBD2. From germline, CDR1 is SEHNR and CDR2 FQNEAQ (reference sequence). V lost 6 bases, J lost 7 bases, and 13 bases stayed unmatched. This CDR3 contains 16 residues. The DNA for the CDR3 is TGTGCCAGCAGTAAAACCGGGACTAGCTTCGGGAATGAGCAGTTCTTC. It yields the protein CASSKTGTSFGNEQFF.

The genes are TRBV7-9 and TRBJ1-5, with 7 bases aligning to TRBD1. The CDR3 totals 15 residues. V lost 4 bases, J lost 5 bases, and 8 bases stayed unmatched. Germline CDR1 reads SEHNR; CDR2 reads FQNEAQ (reference sequence). CDR3 sequence (DNA): TGTGCCAGCAGCTCCTCGGGACAGTCCTATCAGCCCCAGCATTTT. Protein: CASSSSGQSYQPQHF.

This chain joins TRBV28 and TRBJ2-7; D gene ambiguous. The CDR3 loop spans 14 amino acids. Trimming removed 3 bases at V and 1 base at J, with 10 bases between. The germline V gene encodes CDR1 MDHEN and CDR2 SYDVKM. The CDR3 DNA sequence: TGTGCCAGCAGTTTTGTGGCGGAATCCTACGAGCAGTACTTC. Its protein product is CASSFVAESYEQYF.

The chain uses TRBV6-2 or TRBV6-3 and TRBJ2-7, with D perhaps matching TRBD1 (5 bases). Germline CDR1 is MNHEY and CDR2 is SVGEGT. Between the trimmed V and J ends, which lost 2 bases and 0 bases, there was a span of 17 bases. There are 17 residues in the CDR3. The CDR3 coding sequence is TGTGCCAGCAGTTACAGGTGGGGCGGCAGAGGCTCCTACGAGCAGTACTTC. This sequence encodes CASSYRWGGRGSYEQYF.

This chain connects TRBV6-5 to TRBJ2-2, with D perhaps matching TRBD1 (5 bases). V was trimmed by 0 bases and J by 6 bases, leaving 8 bases between them. The CDR3 sequence is 14 residues long. Germline CDR1 and CDR2: MNHEY and SVGAGI. The CDR3 protein is CASSYSQGAGELFF. DNA of the CDR3: TGTGCCAGCAGTTACTCTCAGGGCGCCGGGGAGCTGTTTTTT.

This clone qualifies as medium-sized. The CDR3 reads CASSPVVARESYEQYF. Written as DNA, the CDR3 is TGTGCCAGCAGCCCGGTCGTCGCGCGGGAGTCCTACGAGCAGTACTTC. This chain links TRBV5-4 with TRBJ2-7; 7 bases agree with TRBD2. V shed 4 bases and J 1 base; nucleotides not matched to a gene: 11. The CDR3 runs to 16 residues. The germline CDR1 and CDR2 sequences are SGHNT and YYREEE (reference sequence). Together with reference TRBV5-4 and TRBJ2-7, the CDR3 gives the full variable domain: ETGVTQSPTHLIKTRGQQVTLRCSSQSGHNTVSWYQQALGQGPQFIFQYYREEENGRGNFPPRFSGLQFPNYSSELNVNALELDDSALYLCASSPVVARESYEQYFGPGTRLTVT.

This chain joins TRBV5-1 and TRBJ2-1; 9 bases are a match to TRBD1. The V gene's germline CDR1 is SGHRS and CDR2 YFSETQ. J lost 4 bases, V lost 0 bases, and 5 bases had no gene match. The CDR3 has 16 amino acids. CDR3 nucleotide sequence: TGCGCCAGCAGCTTGGGATTGGGACAGGGTTACAATGAGCAGTTCTTC. Its translation is CASSLGLGQGYNEQFF.

The chain employs TRBV6-5 and TRBJ2-1; a weak D match, TRBD2 (6 bases). CDR1 is MNHEY, CDR2 SVGAGI, per germline. V lost 8 bases to trimming and J lost 0 bases, with 14 bases between them. The CDR3 consists of 15 residues. CDR3 residues: CASGRGRTSYNEQFF. CDR3 sequence (DNA): TGTGCCAGCGGGCGGGGCAGGACCTCCTACAATGAGCAGTTCTTC.

A single count supports this clone. The chain combines TRBV19 with TRBJ2-1; 13 bases fit TRBD2. J was trimmed by 7 bases and V by 5 bases; bases with no gene match: 5. The germline V gene encodes CDR1 LNHDA and CDR2 SQIVND (reference sequence). This CDR3 has 15 residues. The CDR3 spells CASSGGLAGLNEQFF. In nucleotides, the CDR3 is TGTGCCAGTAGTGGGGGACTAGCGGGATTGAATGAGCAGTTCTTC.

V and J are TRBV5-5 and TRBJ2-7, with TRBD2 matching over 13 bases. V lost 3 bases and J lost 4; bases outside the gene matches: 10. The length of the CDR3 is 17 residues. The germline CDR1 and CDR2 sequences are SGHKS and YYEKEE (reference sequence). In nucleotides, the CDR3 is TGTGCCAGCAGCTCCCCGGGACTAGCGGGACGCGCGTACGAGCAGTACTTC. Its translation: CASSSPGLAGRAYEQYF.

This clone was seen repeatedly, ten times or more. The gene calls are TRBV19 and TRBJ2-2, with D possibly matching TRBD1 (5 bases). This CDR3 is 16 amino acids long. Germline-derived CDR1 and CDR2 are LNHDA and SQIVND (reference sequence). Deletions cut 7 bases from V and 6 bases from J, with 21 bases between. CDR3 DNA: TGTGCCAGTACCTCGGGTCGGCAGGGTCGATCCGGGGAGCTGTTTTTT. It specifies CASTSGRQGRSGELFF.

V and J are TRBV5-1 and TRBJ1-4, with 7 bases that match TRBD1. V lost 6 bases to trimming and J lost 9 bases; unmatched junction nucleotides: 11. CDR3 size: 14 residues. Germline V gene data show CDR1 as SGHRS and CDR2 as YFSETQ. CDR3 amino acids: CASTSAGTAKKLFF. For the CDR3, the DNA is TGCGCCAGCACGTCGGCCGGGACAGCTAAAAAACTGTTTTTT. Using reference TRBV5-1 and TRBJ1-4 for the parts outside the CDR3, the full variable domain is KAGVTQTPRYLIKTRGQQVTLSCSPISGHRSVSWYQQTPGQGLQFLFEYFSETQRNKGNFPGRFSGRQFSNSRSEMNVSTLELGDSALYLCASTSAGTAKKLFFGSGTQLSVL.

The rearrangement joins TRBV19 to TRBJ2-7, with TRBD1 matching 9 bases. Germline-derived CDR1 and CDR2 are LNHDA and SQIVND (reference sequence). The CDR3 runs 15 residues. Trimming removed 2 bases from V and 2 bases from J; junction bases left unmatched: 4. The CDR3 here is CASSIRTGDTYEQYF. The CDR3 bases are TGTGCCAGTAGTATAAGGACAGGGGATACCTACGAGCAGTACTTC. The full variable domain, with the rest looked up from reference TRBV19 and TRBJ2-7, is DGGITQSPKYLFRKEGQNVTLSCEQNLNHDAMYWYRQDPGQGLRLIYYSQIVNDFQKGDIAEGYSVSREKKESFPLTVTSAQKNPTAFYLCASSIRTGDTYEQYFGPGTRLTVT.

This chain links TRBV5-1 with TRBJ2-2; D perhaps matches TRBD2 (6 bases). V lost 5 bases and J lost 5, with 13 bases in between. The germline CDR1 and CDR2 sequences are SGHRS and YFSETQ. The CDR3 loop spans 14 amino acids. CDR3 loop: CASRLGTSTGELFF. The CDR3 DNA reads TGCGCCAGCAGACTCGGGACTTCTACCGGGGAGCTGTTTTTT.

The table lists this clone with a count of one. V gene TRBV29-1 combines with J gene TRBJ2-3, with 13 bases fitting TRBD2. The CDR3 has 17 amino acids. The V segment lost 7 bases and the J segment 0 bases; nucleotides outside the gene matches: 10. Germline V gene lookup returns CDR1 SQVTM and CDR2 ANQGSEA. CDR3 amino acids: CSASGLAGLTSTDTQYF. The CDR3 DNA follows: TGCAGCGCCTCGGGACTAGCGGGACTTACTAGCACAGATACGCAGTATTTT.

About this clone: Its ends do not fully match the called genes, so a read error is possible. This rearrangement joins TRBV3-1 (or the pseudogene TRBV3-2) to TRBJ2-3; D might be TRBD1 (6 bases). CDR1 is LGHDT and CDR2 is YNNKEL in the germline V gene (reference sequence). CDR3 length: 14 residues. CDR3: CASSRDTTTGTQYF. As DNA, the CDR3 is TGTGCCAGCAGCCGGGACACCACTACAGGTACGCAGTATTTT.

V is TRBV10-3 and J is TRBJ2-2, with D hard to call. The CDR3 is made up of 14 amino acids. V was clipped by 7 bases and J by 3 bases, with 12 bases between them. Germline V CDR1 and CDR2: ENHRY, SYGVKD. The CDR3 DNA reads TGTGCCATCAACCCCCGACTTGACACCGGGGAGCTGTTTTTT. Its protein is CAINPRLDTGELFF.

The chain combines TRBV10-3 with TRBJ2-1, with D uncertain. This CDR3 has 13 amino acids. CDR1 is ENHRY and CDR2 is SYGVKD in the germline V gene. Trimming cost V 4 bases and J 8 bases, with 12 bases left between them. Written as DNA, the CDR3 is TGTGCCATCAGTGGACTCACTGGCGATGAGCAGTTCTTC. Its translation: CAISGLTGDEQFF.

This clone was picked up a small number of times. V is TRBV3-1 (or the pseudogene TRBV3-2) and J is TRBJ1-6; the D gene is possibly TRBD1 (5 bases). CDR3 size: 15 residues. V was shortened by 1 base and J by 5 bases, with 9 bases between the two germline ends. From germline, CDR1 is LGHDT and CDR2 YNNKEL (reference sequence). The CDR3 DNA reads TGTGCCAGCAGCCAAGTCGGGGGAGATAATTCACCCCTCCACTTT. Protein: CASSQVGGDNSPLHF.

V is TRBV9 and J is TRBJ2-3, with D unclear. Germline values: CDR1 SGDLS, CDR2 YYNGEE. The CDR3 is 12 amino acids. Between the trimmed V and J ends, which lost 4 bases and 4 bases, there was a span of 7 bases. The CDR3 coding sequence is TGTGCCAGCAGCTCTACCCCAGATACGCAGTATTTT. Protein product: CASSSTPDTQYF. The variable domain in full, completed from reference TRBV9 and TRBJ2-3, reads DSGVTQTPKHLITATGQRVTLRCSPRSGDLSVYWYQQSLDQGLQFLIQYYNGEERAKGNILERFSAQQFPDLHSELNLSSLELGDSALYFCASSSTPDTQYFGPGTRLTVL.

The chain joins TRBV13 to TRBJ1-2; D is possibly TRBD1 (5 bases). Germline loops: CDR1 PRHDT, CDR2 FYEKMQ (reference sequence). The CDR3 totals 14 residues. V dropped 5 bases and J dropped 11 bases, with 21 bases sitting between them. In nucleotides, the CDR3 is TGTGCCAGCAGCCCCTTTAGGCGGGGGGACGGTTACACCTTC. Its protein is CASSPFRRGDGYTF.

The chain couples TRBV21-1 to TRBJ2-3; the table's D call, TRBD1, was not checked against the DNA. TRBV21-1 is designated a pseudogene. The CDR3 extends over 14 amino acids. The CDR3 nucleotides are TGTGCCAGCACTCCGGGACAGGGACCAGATACGCAGTATTTT. Translation: CASTPGQGPDTQYF.

V usage is TRBV11-2 and J usage is TRBJ2-5; D perhaps matches TRBD2 (6 bases). The germline V gene encodes CDR1 SGHAT and CDR2 FQNNGV. Deletions cut 7 bases from V and 5 bases from J, with 20 bases between. The CDR3 loop spans 15 amino acids. Written as DNA, the CDR3 is TGTGCCAGCAAGAAGGTCGGGAGAGGAGGGGAGACCCAGTACTTC. This gives the protein CASKKVGRGGETQYF. Variable domain in full (rest from reference TRBV11-2 and TRBJ2-5): EAGVAQSPRYKIIEKRQSVAFWCNPISGHATLYWYQQILGQGPKLLIQFQNNGVVDDSQLPKDRFSAERLKGVDSTLKIQPAKLEDSAVYLCASKKVGRGGETQYFGPGTRLLVL.

V usage is TRBV27 and J usage is TRBJ2-1; D is undetermined. Deletions cut 5 bases from V and 0 bases from J, with 14 bases between. Germline assignment: CDR1 MNHEY and CDR2 SMNVEV (reference sequence). CDR3 length: 16 residues. The DNA for the CDR3 is TGTGCCAGCAGTGCTTCACTCGCTAGCTCCTACAATGAGCAGTTCTTC. The encoded protein is CASSASLASSYNEQFF.

The chain carries TRBV11-2 and TRBJ1-1; D is undetermined. V was cut by 1 base and J by 4 bases, with 13 bases left in between. The V gene's germline CDR1 is SGHAT and CDR2 FQNNGV. The CDR3 contains 15 residues. The CDR3 coding sequence is TGTGCCAGCAGCTTAGGTAGCGGTTGGGGCACTGAAGCTTTCTTT. Its protein product is CASSLGSGWGTEAFF.

The chain carries TRBV24-1 and TRBJ2-7; the D gene is possibly TRBD2 (6 bases). The ends were cut back, 9 bases at V and 1 base at J, with 24 bases in the middle. This CDR3 is 17 amino acids long. Per the germline V gene, CDR1 is KGHDR and CDR2 is SFDVKD. The CDR3 here is CATVYAGRVGVSYEQYF. The CDR3 DNA sequence: TGTGCCACCGTTTACGCGGGGCGGGTAGGGGTGTCCTACGAGCAGTACTTC.